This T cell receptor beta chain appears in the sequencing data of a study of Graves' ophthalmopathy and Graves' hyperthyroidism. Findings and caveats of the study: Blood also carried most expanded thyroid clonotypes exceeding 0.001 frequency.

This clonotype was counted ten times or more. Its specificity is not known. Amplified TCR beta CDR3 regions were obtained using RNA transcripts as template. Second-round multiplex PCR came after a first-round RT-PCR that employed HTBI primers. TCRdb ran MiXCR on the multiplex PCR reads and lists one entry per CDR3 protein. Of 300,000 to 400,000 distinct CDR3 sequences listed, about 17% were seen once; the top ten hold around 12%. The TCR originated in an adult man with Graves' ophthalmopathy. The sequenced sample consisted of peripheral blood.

The CDR3 sequence: CASSLEGQGYNSPLHF. CDR3 bases: TGTGCCAGCAGCTTAGAGGGACAGGGGTATAATTCACCCCTCCACTTT. This rearrangement joins TRBV7-9 to TRBJ1-6; 10 nucleotides align to TRBD1. Germline-derived CDR1 and CDR2 are SEHNR and FQNEAQ (reference sequence). This CDR3 region has 16 residues. Losses at the gene ends were 1 base for V and 4 bases for J; bases not matched to a gene: 1.